The 9 T cell receptor beta chains listed next were all sequenced from one sample in a study of T cell clonotyping in hematopoietic cell transplantation. Sequenced by immunoSEQ multiplex PCR; TCRdb stores in-frame clones only, minus some. Of roughly 5,300 clones in the sample, approximately 72% were seen once. The source material was PBMCs, sampled 180 days after allogeneic stem cell transplant. The receptors shown here come from a male patient aged 45-60 years who had an allogeneic stem cell transplant from an unrelated donor, so the T cells may come from the graft donor. Some clones in this sample may be carry-over from other donors' samples.

This clone was picked up a small number of times. The chain uses TRBV6-1 and TRBJ1-5; D gene uncertain. Trimming stripped 4 bases from V and 5 bases from J, with 6 bases between. The CDR3 extends over 12 amino acids. CDR1 is MNHNS and CDR2 is SASEGT in the germline V gene. The DNA of the CDR3 is TGTGCCAGCAGTGTGGCCGATCAGCCCCAGCATTTT. This gives the protein CASSVADQPQHF.

The chain joins TRBV2 to TRBJ1-5; no reliable D call. Trimming removed 1 base at V and 2 bases at J, with 15 bases between. Per germline, CDR1 SNHLY and CDR2 FYNNEI. The CDR3 has 17 amino acids. DNA for the CDR3: TGTGCCAGCAGTGAAGTAGGTACCATCCGAGGCAATCAGCCCCAGCATTTT. As protein: CASSEVGTIRGNQPQHF.

The rearrangement links TRBV29-1 to TRBJ2-1; 11 bases line up with TRBD2. The CDR3 is 16 residues long. The V and J ends lost 6 bases and 1 base, in that order; junction bases with no gene match: 8. The germline gives CDR1 SQVTM, CDR2 ANQGSEA. CDR3 DNA: TGCAGCGTGTTGGGACTAGCGGAGTTGTCCTACAATGAGCAGTTCTTC. This codes for CSVLGLAELSYNEQFF.

This chain uses TRBV6-5 with TRBJ2-7; 8 positions agree with TRBD1. Germline-derived CDR1 and CDR2 are MNHEY and SVGAGI. V lost 5 bases, J lost 1 base, and 4 bases stayed unmatched. CDR3 length: 14 amino acids. This CDR3 is CASSRTGMSYEQYF. DNA for the CDR3: TGTGCCAGCAGTCGGACAGGGATGTCCTACGAGCAGTACTTC.

The chain couples TRBV28 to TRBJ2-7; 7 bases map to TRBD2. V was clipped by 2 bases and J by 9 bases; unmatched bases: 10. The CDR3 totals 14 residues. CDR1 and CDR2 (germline): MDHEN, SYDVKM. The chain's CDR3 is CASSLAGAKSWQYF. The CDR3, as DNA: TGTGCCAGCAGTTTAGCGGGAGCTAAGTCGTGGCAGTACTTC.

The rearrangement uses TRBV25-1 and TRBJ1-2; D uncertain. Trimming stripped 0 bases from V and 8 bases from J, with 4 bases between. CDR1 is MGHDK and CDR2 is SYGVNS in the germline V gene. The CDR3 runs 11 residues. In DNA form, the CDR3 reads TGTGCCAGCAGTGAATACGAGGGCTACACCTTC. It codes for CASSEYEGYTF.

This clone is deemed medium-sized (0.01 to 0.1%). The chain uses TRBV28 and TRBJ1-6, with 8 bases identical to TRBD1. Germline V lookup: CDR1 MDHEN, CDR2 SYDVKM. With 5 bases clipped from V and 10 bases from J, the junction kept 13 bases outside the gene matches. This CDR3 has 16 amino acids. The CDR3 is CASSPLQGGVRSPLHF. The CDR3 DNA follows: TGTGCCAGCAGTCCGTTACAGGGGGGAGTGAGGTCACCCCTCCACTTT. Using reference TRBV28 and TRBJ1-6 for the parts outside the CDR3, the full variable domain is DVKVTQSSRYLVKRTGEKVFLECVQDMDHENMFWYRQDPGLGLRLIYFSYDVKMKEKGDIPEGYSVSREKKERFSLILESASTNQTSMYLCASSPLQGGVRSPLHFGNGTRLTVT.

The rearrangement joins TRBV6-1 to TRBJ2-7, with TRBD1 matching over 10 bases. Germline V gives CDR1 MNHNS, CDR2 SASEGT. This CDR3 comprises 15 residues. The V segment lost 3 bases and the J segment 2 bases; nucleotides outside the gene matches: 4. CDR3 DNA: TGTGCCAGCAGTGAGTCCGGGACAGGGGCCTACGAGCAGTACTTC. This codes for CASSESGTGAYEQYF.

The gene calls are TRBV6-6 and TRBJ2-1; TRBD2 matches at 7 bases. The J segment lost 6 bases and the V segment lost 6 bases, leaving 14 bases of the junction unmatched. Germline V gene lookup returns CDR1 MNHNY and CDR2 SVGAGI (reference sequence). The CDR3 runs 16 residues. The CDR3 here is CASSGFGAGESNEQFF. The DNA of the CDR3 is TGTGCCAGCAGCGGCTTTGGGGCGGGAGAAAGCAATGAGCAGTTCTTC.